This T cell receptor beta chain appears in the sequencing data of a study of T cell responses to AZD1222 COVID-19 vaccine (TCRdb year 2021). With respect to the entire study: AZD1222 recipients whose second dose came at about 4 weeks and those whose second dose came at about 12 weeks were combined into one group, since spike-specific TCR depth and breadth did not differ between the two schedules. TCR sequencing was performed for roughly 240 trial participants, of whom 200 to 220 were given two doses of AZD1222 and 26 were given two doses of MenACWY control vaccine. Enrollment into the trials was organized by age into subgroups of 18-55, 56-69 and 70-plus years, and those subgroups contained approximately 150, 30 and 60 TCR-sequenced participants, respectively. The full study reports these points: Epitopes outside the regions mutated in the B.1.351 and B.1.1.7 variants were reportedly recognized by nearly half of the unique spike-specific TCRs. Conclusions about previously exposed vaccinees are limited because only six or seven AZD1222 recipients were SARS-CoV-2 seropositive at baseline. Most participants were white British and females outnumbered males, and the authors suggested that clonal diversity may have been underestimated. The 56-69-year group was small, and its depth increase did not reach significance, likely because of low power. After two AZD1222 doses, both the breadth and the depth of spike-specific TCRs were significantly higher than at day 0 and than in MenACWY recipients. Vaccine-associated CD4 TCRs spanned the whole spike protein, with dominant responses in regions 160-218 and 743-854. Because no day 14 peak-response samples were available, the repertoires could be characterized only after the peak T cell response.

The CDR3 regions of human TCRbeta chains were subjected to immunosequencing. Per the original workflow: Repertoire TCRs were checked for matches against a reference library of SARS-CoV-2-specific TCRs that had been generated using the MIRA antigen-specificity platform. Breadth meant the fraction of unique TCRs that were SARS-CoV-2-associated, whereas depth meant the fraction of total T cells that were SARS-CoV-2-associated. Using the MIRA data, each spike-specific TCR was mapped to the spike region that the TCR reacts to and placed in a CD4 or CD8 class. Log10-transformed breadth and depth values were compared by one-way ANOVA with Sidak's multiple comparisons tests. TCRdb mirrors the immuneACCESS table, restricted to in-frame sequences. Some clones are absent from its copies; in checked studies, under half trace to an unresolved V gene, and the reason for the others is unknown. V and J calls and clone size are as listed in that table; D and trimming were resolved from the DNA. This sample gives 45,000 to 60,000 clones in total; roughly nine tenths of them show up just once. Approximately 2% of the sample lies in the top ten.

The sample's time point label, decoded: baseline before first vaccination. The vaccinee samples were drawn from two UK trials, COV001 and COV002, one of which was a single-blind randomized controlled phase 2/3 trial testing AZD1222 (ChAdOx1 nCoV-19) in healthy adults. For TCRbeta chain sequencing, PBMC samples were collected from trial participants at day 0 and at day 28 after the second dose. In its sample, this clone was seen a few times. Its recognized antigen is unknown. Base qualities are not recorded, but no much larger clone differs from it by a single base. Trimming removed 0 bases from V and 5 bases from J; the gene matches leave 10 bases unexplained. CDR1 and CDR2, per the germline V gene, are ENHRY and SYGVKD. The CDR3 numbers 17 residues from cysteine through phenylalanine. This entry keeps only the CDR3 DNA: 51 bases, framed from base 1.

The chain was built from TRBV10-3 and TRBJ1-5, and TRBD1 aligns with 7 junction nucleotides. The sample here was peripheral blood, taken on day 0 of AZD1222 vaccination. The TCR sequence derives from an adult in good health. The CDR3 here reads CAISESKGQIFDQPQHF. The DNA sequence is as follows: TGTGCCATCAGTGAGTCGAAGGGACAGATTTTTGATCAGCCCCAGCATTTT.